The 4 T cell receptor beta chains below all came from one sample that was sequenced in a study of Graves' ophthalmopathy and Graves' hyperthyroidism. Beta-chain TCR CDR3 regions were amplified from RNA transcripts. Second-round multiplex PCR followed a first-round RT-PCR using HTBI primers. A single record per CDR3 protein comes from TCRdb applying MiXCR to the multiplex PCR reads. The repertoire holds some 360,000 distinct CDR3 sequences, with about 18% as singletons. Sequencing input: peripheral blood. The receptors originated from an adult woman with stable Graves' hyperthyroidism.

The rearrangement links TRBV11-2 to TRBJ2-4, with 9 bases that match TRBD1. Germline V gives CDR1 SGHAT, CDR2 FQNNGV. The CDR3 is 14 residues long. The junction had 4 bases not matched to a gene; V was cut back by 2 bases and J by 8 bases. CDR3 region: CASSLPRQGDIQYF. CDR3 in DNA: TGTGCCAGCAGCTTACCCCGACAGGGGGACATTCAGTACTTC.

As for this clonotype: It is likely a read error, because the conserved phenylalanine at the end of the CDR3 is missing. The chain carries TRBV30 and TRBJ1-3; D possibly corresponds to TRBD1 (5 bases). This CDR3 spans 12 amino acids. In germline, CDR1 is GTSNPN, CDR2 SVGIG (reference sequence). Trimming pared 5 bases from V and 3 bases from J, leaving 8 bases between. DNA for the CDR3: TGTGCCTGGGGGGACGGTGGAAACACCATATATTCT. Its translation is CAWGDGGNTIYS.

With regard to this clonotype: A much larger clone lies a single base off, so this may be a read error. The V call is TRBV7-9, the J call TRBJ2-2; D unresolved. The CDR3 contains 13 residues. Trimming took 2 bases from V and 7 from J, leaving 8 bases between them. Germline lookup yields CDR1 SEHNR and CDR2 FQNEAQ (reference sequence). The CDR3 protein is CASSLIEVGELFF. The CDR3 DNA follows: TGTGCCAGCAGCTTAATTGAGGTCGGGGAGCTGTTTTTT.

At least ten counts were recorded for this clonotype. The chain recombines TRBV12-3 or TRBV12-4 with TRBJ1-2; TRBD1 matches 8 bases. The CDR3 is made up of 14 amino acids. J lost 6 bases, V lost 3 bases, and 6 bases had no gene match. CDR3 in amino acids: CASSLLQGGNGYTF. The CDR3 bases are TGTGCCAGCAGTTTGCTACAGGGGGGTAATGGCTACACCTTC.